This is a list of T cell receptor beta chains from one sample in a study of cytotoxic CD8 clonotypes in ibrutinib-treated CLL. Data came from immunoSEQ multiplex PCR; TCRdb stores just in-frame clones and leaves some out. Among about 85,000 clones listed, 70% to 80% were seen once. The starting material was PBMCs, obtained after 12 months of ibrutinib treatment. Receptor source: a human donor with chronic lymphocytic leukemia. The CDR3 runs from the conserved cysteine through the conserved F or W. The order of the fields is clone size, V gene, J gene, D gene, CDR3 DNA, CDR3 protein. The D gene is left open where the match is weak. Part of the rows lack a size; the others show once, few, many or a class for expanded clones.

-	TRBV5-6	TRBJ1-2	TRBD1	TGTGCCAGCAGCTTGGGGGACAGGAACTATGGCTACACCTTC	CASSLGDRNYGYTF
-	TRBV6-6	TRBJ2-5	-	TGTGCCAGCAGCCCTGGGGGGAGCAGGGAGACCCAGTACTTC	CASSPGGSRETQYF
few	TRBV7-9	TRBJ2-3	TRBD2	TGTGCCAGCAGCCGAACGACTAGCGGGGGCACAGATACGCAGTATTTT	CASSRTTSGGTDTQYF
-	TRBV11-2	TRBJ1-4	-	TGTGCCAGCAGCCGCAGGGCCACTAATGAAAAACTGTTTTTT	CASSRRATNEKLFF
-	TRBV10-3	TRBJ2-7	-	TGTGCCATCAGTGAGTCGGTGGGGGGTTGGGAGCAGTACTTC	CAISESVGGWEQYF
few	TRBV18	TRBJ1-2	-	TGTGCCAGCTCATCGGACAGAGTGGGCTACACCTTC	CASSSDRVGYTF
-	TRBV11-3	TRBJ2-3	TRBD1	TGTGCCAGCAGCTTAGGGGACAGGGGTACAGATACGCAGTATTTT	CASSLGDRGTDTQYF
-	TRBV27	TRBJ1-2	TRBD1	TGTGCCAGCCCTTACCGGGACAGGTACTATGGCTACACCTTC	CASPYRDRYYGYTF
few	TRBV28	TRBJ2-4	TRBD2	TGTGCCTCCATAGGACTAGCGGGAGGGGAAAACATTCAGTACTTC	CASIGLAGGENIQYF
once	TRBV5-1	TRBJ1-2	-	TGCGCCAGCGCTCCCCTTTGGGTCTATGGCTACACCTTC	CASAPLWVYGYTF
-	TRBV6-5	TRBJ1-5	-	TGTGCCAGCAGTTACTCCCCCCCCGGGTTCAATCAGCCCCAGCATTTT	CASSYSPPGFNQPQHF